This T cell receptor (beta chain) was profiled in a study of CD8+ T cells in alopecia areata. The wider study: Patients in the treated group were given tofacitinib by mouth, 5 to 10 mg twice a day. A 6-month period off drug followed tofacitinib, which lasted 6 to 18 months. General study points: Normal-skin resident alphabeta T cells also appear among scalp sample sequences. Among the top 100, expanded CD8+ clones, as well as scalp clonality, were significantly decreased by tofacitinib.

Points on this clone: Its cognate antigen is unknown.

Treatment of the sample: oral pan-JAK inhibitor, 5-10 mg twice daily. cDNA reverse transcribed from extracted RNA served as the sequencing template. TCRdb's copy holds only in-frame clones and misses some; the assay was immunoSEQ multiplex PCR. This table holds roughly 200,000 clones, about 40% found once. Trimming removed 0 bases from V and 5 bases from J; junction bases left unmatched: 6. Germline CDR1 reads LNHNV; CDR2 reads YYDKDF (reference sequence). This CDR3 is built from 16 residues. This sample comprised CD4+ T cells sorted from blood, obtained at approximately week 36, from a patient treated with tofacitinib. V and J are TRBV15 and TRBJ1-4; TRBD1 matches 7 bases. This TCR derives from a human donor with alopecia areata. The CDR3 coding sequence is TGTGCCACCAGCAGAGACGACAGGGTGGCAAATGAAAAACTGTTTTTT. Translated, it gives CATSRDDRVANEKLFF. Together with reference TRBV15 and TRBJ1-4, the CDR3 gives the full variable domain: DAMVIQNPRYQVTQFGKPVTLSCSQTLNHNVMYWYQQKSSQAPKLLFHYYDKDFNNEADTPDNFQSRRPNTSFCFLDIRSPGLGDTAMYLCATSRDDRVANEKLFFGSGTQLSVL.